Shown below are 7 T cell receptor beta chains from a single sample sequenced in a study of control samples from healthy donors and cancer patients. Assay used: immunoSEQ multiplex PCR; TCRdb lists only in-frame clones, some missing. Of 85,000 to 90,000 clones listed, around nine tenths are singletons. The sample taken for sequencing was blood. Receptors originate from a man aged 25-40 years in good health.

The CDR3 DNA reads as TGTGCCAGCAGCTATGGCAGGGTGTCGCATGGCTACACCTTC. It specifies CASSYGRVSHGYTF. This sequence joins TRBV5-5 and TRBJ1-2; TRBD1 might be the D (5 bases). The V gene lost 3 bases and the J gene lost 6 bases, with 15 bases spanning the gap. The CDR3 sequence is 14 residues long. CDR1 SGHKS and CDR2 YYEKEE come from the germline V gene (reference sequence).

This chain links TRBV2 with TRBJ1-3; D not resolved. The CDR3 spans 16 residues. Per the germline V gene, CDR1 is SNHLY and CDR2 is FYNNEI. V lost 4 bases and J lost 2, with 15 bases in between. CDR3 in DNA: TGTGCCAGCAGTGCAGGAGGGTTTCAACCTGGAAACACCATATATTTT. Amino acid sequence: CASSAGGFQPGNTIYF.

CDR3 sequence reads: CATSDTTGLGTEAFF. The CDR3 DNA reads TGTGCCACCAGTGACACCACGGGATTGGGCACTGAAGCTTTCTTT. V usage is TRBV24-1 and J usage is TRBJ1-1; D is undetermined. CDR3 length: 15 amino acids. CDR1 and CDR2 (germline): KGHDR, SFDVKD. The germline V and J ends were trimmed by 4 bases and 4 bases, with 15 bases remaining between them.

The CDR3 reads CASSQKLDINYGYTF. The CDR3 DNA follows: TGTGCCAGCAGCCAGAAACTAGATATTAACTATGGCTACACCTTC. The genes are TRBV6-5 and TRBJ1-2, with no clear D. Trimming shortened V by 6 bases and J by 1 base, and 15 bases separated the two germline ends. CDR1 is MNHEY and CDR2 is SVGAGI in the germline V gene. The CDR3 runs 15 residues.

The rearrangement joins TRBV6-5 to TRBJ1-2, with 7 bases aligning to TRBD1. This CDR3 is 13 amino acids long. In germline, CDR1 is MNHEY, CDR2 SVGAGI. The V segment lost 11 bases and the J segment 4 bases; nucleotides outside the gene matches: 10. CDR3 sequence reads: CAGGVGQLYGYTF. DNA of the CDR3: TGTGCCGGGGGGGTGGGACAGCTCTATGGCTACACCTTC.

The J gene is TRBJ2-1, the V gene TRBV11-2; perhaps D is TRBD1 or TRBD2 (5 bases each). From germline, CDR1 is SGHAT and CDR2 FQNNGV. V lost 4 bases to trimming and J lost 8 bases, with 15 bases between them. The CDR3 sequence is 14 residues long. The CDR3 loop is CASSSGRLAHEQFF. For the CDR3, the DNA is TGTGCCAGCAGCTCGGGGCGCCTAGCCCATGAGCAGTTCTTC.

The V and J genes are TRBV2 and TRBJ2-2, with TRBD2 identical over 7 bases. The V gene end was trimmed by 9 bases and the J gene end by 6 bases; junction bases not matched to a gene: 7. The CDR3 is 13 amino acids. Germline loops: CDR1 SNHLY, CDR2 FYNNEI. CDR3 nucleotide sequence: TGTGCCAGTAGGACTAGTTGGGCCGGGGAGCTGTTTTTT. As protein: CASRTSWAGELFF.